Each of the 24 T cell receptor beta chains below was sequenced from the same sample in a study of shared clonotypes between healthy human individuals. Only in-frame clones appear in the TCRdb table, and some are missing; sequencing was by immunoSEQ multiplex PCR. Of roughly 2.1 million clones listed, about 92% were seen once; the top ten hold around 1.7%. Naive CD8 cells comprised CD45RO-negative, CCR7-positively selected cells, excluding terminally differentiated effector memory CD45RA+ cells. Specimen: naive CD8+ T cells from PBMCs. These receptors originate from a man younger than 35 in good health. Some clones in this sample may be carry-over from other donors' samples.

The chain has TRBV14 and TRBJ1-1; 7 positions agree with TRBD1. Germline CDR1 is SGHDN and CDR2 is FVKESK. Unmatched junction bases numbered 6, after V lost 4 bases and J lost 1 base. This CDR3 comprises 15 residues. The CDR3 sequence is CASSLTGTENTEAFF. The CDR3 DNA follows: TGTGCCAGCAGCCTGACCGGGACAGAGAACACTGAAGCTTTCTTT.

In this sample, this clone turned up a few times. The J gene is TRBJ1-1, the V gene TRBV19, with 9 bases fitting TRBD1. Trimming removed 9 bases from V and 1 base from J; junction bases left unmatched: 6. Germline CDR1 is LNHDA and CDR2 is SQIVND (reference sequence). CDR3 size: 14 residues. CDR3 region: CASKYRGQNTEAFF. Written as DNA, the CDR3 is TGTGCCAGCAAATACAGGGGGCAGAACACTGAAGCTTTCTTT.

This chain connects TRBV14 to TRBJ2-6; the D gene is possibly TRBD1 (6 bases). Germline V CDR1 and CDR2: SGHDN, FVKESK. The CDR3 runs to 17 residues. Trimming cost V 4 bases and J 0 bases, with 13 bases left between them. In nucleotides, the CDR3 is TGTGCCAGCAGCCCCCAGGACAGCCTCTCTGGGGCCAACGTCCTGACTTTC. Amino acid sequence: CASSPQDSLSGANVLTF.

The chain is built from TRBV5-6 and TRBJ2-5; TRBD2 might be the D (5 bases). Germline V CDR1 and CDR2: SGHDT, YYEEEE. The V and J ends lost 4 bases and 5 bases respectively, with 12 bases between them. The CDR3 consists of 13 residues. CDR3 sequence reads: CASSPLEAETQYF. The CDR3, as DNA: TGTGCCAGCAGCCCACTAGAAGCGGAGACCCAGTACTTC.

On this clone: Other DNA sequences in the sample encode the same CDR3. This chain joins TRBV5-1 and TRBJ1-4, with D uncertain. Germline V gene sequence: CDR1 SGHRS, CDR2 YFSETQ. Trimming took 0 bases from V and 0 from J, leaving 6 bases between them. The CDR3 totals 15 residues. The CDR3 protein is CASSLVGATNEKLFF. CDR3 nucleotides: TGCGCCAGCAGCTTGGTGGGAGCAACTAATGAAAAACTGTTTTTT.

The chain employs TRBV19 and TRBJ2-7; 8 positions agree with TRBD1. Germline V CDR1 and CDR2: LNHDA, SQIVND (reference sequence). V gave up 3 bases and J gave up 1 base; unmatched junction bases: 5. The CDR3 consists of 15 residues. The DNA of the CDR3 is TGTGCCAGTAGTATCCCCGGGACAGGTTCCTACGAGCAGTACTTC. The encoded protein is CASSIPGTGSYEQYF.

This rearrangement joins TRBV13 to TRBJ2-1, with 15 nucleotides matching TRBD2. Germline assignment: CDR1 PRHDT and CDR2 FYEKMQ (reference sequence). The J segment lost 6 bases and the V segment lost 4 bases, leaving 16 bases of the junction unmatched. This CDR3 has 20 amino acids. The CDR3 reads CASSSPVGLAGGWSANEQFF. DNA for the CDR3: TGTGCCAGCAGCTCCCCCGTGGGACTAGCGGGAGGTTGGTCAGCCAATGAGCAGTTCTTC.

This chain joins TRBV5-4 and TRBJ2-3, with TRBD2 as a possible D gene (5 bases). V was pared by 10 bases and J by 2 bases, with 14 bases between. This CDR3 region has 13 residues. Germline V gene data show CDR1 as SGHNT and CDR2 as YYREEE (reference sequence). CDR3 DNA sequence: TGTGCCGGGCGGGTGAGGGACACAGATACGCAGTATTTT. Encoded protein: CAGRVRDTDTQYF.

The CDR3 sequence is CAIGGDSEYGYTF. As DNA, the CDR3 is TGTGCCATCGGAGGGGACAGTGAGTATGGCTACACCTTC. The rearrangement links TRBV10-3 to TRBJ1-2, with 7 positions matching TRBD1. The J segment lost 5 bases and the V segment lost 8 bases, leaving 8 bases of the junction unmatched. Germline V gene lookup returns CDR1 ENHRY and CDR2 SYGVKD. The CDR3 totals 13 residues.

The gene calls are TRBV19 and TRBJ2-3; no reliable D call. This CDR3 has 14 residues. The germline V and J ends were trimmed by 2 bases and 4 bases, with 10 bases remaining between them. CDR1 and CDR2 from the germline V gene are LNHDA and SQIVND (reference sequence). This chain's CDR3 is CASSISTSADTQYF. Here the CDR3 DNA reads TGTGCCAGTAGTATATCGACATCGGCAGATACGCAGTATTTT.

The chain combines TRBV28 with TRBJ2-2; D call uncertain. Deletions cut 5 bases from V and 5 bases from J, with 15 bases between. From germline, CDR1 is MDHEN and CDR2 SYDVKM. The CDR3 runs 15 residues. The CDR3 sequence is CASSPPRSGTGELFF. In DNA form, the CDR3 reads TGTGCCAGCAGTCCCCCCCGAAGTGGAACCGGGGAGCTGTTTTTT.

This chain links TRBV27 with TRBJ1-1, with 7 bases aligning to TRBD1. Per the germline V gene, CDR1 is MNHEY and CDR2 is SMNVEV (reference sequence). The CDR3 contains 14 residues. The V gene end was trimmed by 5 bases and the J gene end by 3 bases; junction bases not matched to a gene: 6. The chain's CDR3 is CASSLTGVYTEAFF. CDR3 nucleotides: TGTGCCAGCAGTCTCACAGGGGTCTACACTGAAGCTTTCTTT.

This chain joins TRBV4-3 and TRBJ2-1; tentative D call: TRBD2 (7 bases). The CDR3 is 16 residues long. Germline CDR1 and CDR2: LGHNA and YSLEER. Trimming cost V 4 bases and J 7 bases, with 20 bases left between them. The CDR3 nucleotides are TGCGCCAGCAGCCCTACAAGGGGGAGGGGTGGTAATGAGCAGTTCTTC. Protein sequence: CASSPTRGRGGNEQFF.

The rearrangement uses TRBV28 and TRBJ1-1; TRBD1 is a possible D gene (6 bases). The V gene lost 8 bases and the J gene lost 1 base, with 11 bases spanning the gap. CDR3 length: 13 residues. The V gene's germline CDR1 is MDHEN and CDR2 SYDVKM. CDR3 bases: TGTGCCAGCCGGCAGGGGCGGAACACTGAAGCTTTCTTT. It encodes CASRQGRNTEAFF.

The rearrangement links TRBV11-1 to TRBJ2-7, with D possibly being TRBD2 (5 bases). CDR3 length: 13 residues. Germline assignment: CDR1 SGHAT and CDR2 FQDESV (reference sequence). Trimming cost V 4 bases and J 4 bases, with 11 bases left between them. The CDR3 spells CASSSRSGYEQYF. CDR3 in DNA: TGTGCCAGCAGCTCCCGGTCGGGGTACGAGCAGTACTTC. Drawing the rest from reference TRBV11-1 and TRBJ2-7, the complete variable domain is EAEVAQSPRYKITEKSQAVAFWCDPISGHATLYWYRQILGQGPELLVQFQDESVVDDSQLPKDRFSAERLKGVDSTLKIQPAELGDSAMYLCASSSRSGYEQYFGPGTRLTVT.

The CDR3 loop reads CASSFACWIQGVVVETQYF. CDR3 nucleotides: TGTGCCAGCAGCTTTGCATGCTGGATTCAGGGAGTAGTGGTGGAGACCCAGTACTTC. This chain connects TRBV12-1 to TRBJ2-5. TRBV12-1 is recorded as a pseudogene. This CDR3 is built from 19 residues.

This clone was seen just once. The gene calls are TRBV15 and TRBJ2-3, with D uncertain. The germline CDR1 and CDR2 sequences are LNHNV and YYDKDF (reference sequence). The V end was cut by 1 base, the J end by 3 bases, with 17 bases between. This CDR3 is built from 17 residues. The CDR3 nucleotides are TGTGCCACCAGCAGAGGAAAGGCTAGGGTCGGGACAGATACGCAGTATTTT. Translated, it gives CATSRGKARVGTDTQYF.

The chain couples TRBV28 to TRBJ2-7, with D possibly being TRBD1 (6 bases). Germline V gene sequence: CDR1 MDHEN, CDR2 SYDVKM. The germline V and J ends were trimmed by 4 bases and 3 bases, with 19 bases remaining between them. This CDR3 is 16 amino acids long. The CDR3 spells CASSYPTAGGFYEQYF. The CDR3 DNA is TGTGCCAGCAGTTACCCGACAGCTGGGGGCTTCTACGAGCAGTACTTC. Drawing the rest from reference TRBV28 and TRBJ2-7, the complete variable domain is DVKVTQSSRYLVKRTGEKVFLECVQDMDHENMFWYRQDPGLGLRLIYFSYDVKMKEKGDIPEGYSVSREKKERFSLILESASTNQTSMYLCASSYPTAGGFYEQYFGPGTRLTVT.

Comment on this clone: In the same sample, other DNA sequences code for this CDR3. CDR3 nucleotide sequence: TGTGCCAGCAGCGTAGCCGGGACAGGAGGCAATGAGCAGTTCTTC. It encodes CASSVAGTGGNEQFF. The rearrangement links TRBV9 to TRBJ2-1; 8 nucleotides match TRBD1. The V gene's germline CDR1 is SGDLS and CDR2 YYNGEE. There are 15 residues in the CDR3. Germline trimming cut 0 bases from V and 6 bases from J; bases unmatched to any gene: 5.

With respect to this clone: The same CDR3 arises from other DNA sequences in this sample as well. The chain carries TRBV13 and TRBJ2-7, with D unresolved. This CDR3 comprises 14 residues. Germline V gives CDR1 PRHDT, CDR2 FYEKMQ (reference sequence). V lost 0 bases, J lost 0 bases, and 6 bases lay in between. CDR3 amino acids: CASSLGTASYEQYF. The CDR3, as DNA: TGTGCCAGCAGCTTAGGAACGGCCTCCTACGAGCAGTACTTC.

This CDR3 reads CASSQWGASQPQHF. In DNA form, the CDR3 reads TGTGCCAGCAGCCAGTGGGGAGCGAGTCAGCCCCAGCATTTT. V gene TRBV6-1 combines with J gene TRBJ1-5; unclear D gene. Trimming stripped 6 bases from V and 6 bases from J, with 15 bases between. The length of the CDR3 is 14 residues. Germline values: CDR1 MNHNS, CDR2 SASEGT.

The V call is TRBV27, the J call TRBJ2-7; 10 nucleotides line up with TRBD2. This CDR3 has 16 residues. V lost 2 bases to trimming and J lost 5 bases; unmatched junction nucleotides: 9. Germline CDR1 reads MNHEY; CDR2 reads SMNVEV (reference sequence). The CDR3 bases are TGTGCCAGCAGTTTAGGCTCTAGCGGGAGAATCGACGAGCAGTACTTC. Amino acid sequence: CASSLGSSGRIDEQYF.

Here the CDR3 reads CASGDRVEAFF. CDR3 in DNA: TGTGCCAGCGGGGACAGGGTTGAAGCTTTCTTT. This sequence joins TRBV5-6 and TRBJ1-1; TRBD1 agrees at 9 bases. Unmatched junction bases numbered 2, after V lost 7 bases and J lost 7 bases. The CDR3 length is 11 residues. Germline-derived CDR1 and CDR2 are SGHDT and YYEEEE.

The rearrangement uses TRBV10-3 and TRBJ2-7; tentative D call: TRBD1 (6 bases). Looked up from germline, CDR1 is ENHRY and CDR2 is SYGVKD. The germline V and J ends were trimmed by 3 bases and 3 bases, with 18 bases remaining between them. The CDR3 contains 16 residues. CDR3 nucleotides: TGTGCCATCAGTGACCCACCGGGACAAGGGATCTACGAGCAGTACTTC. Its translation is CAISDPPGQGIYEQYF.